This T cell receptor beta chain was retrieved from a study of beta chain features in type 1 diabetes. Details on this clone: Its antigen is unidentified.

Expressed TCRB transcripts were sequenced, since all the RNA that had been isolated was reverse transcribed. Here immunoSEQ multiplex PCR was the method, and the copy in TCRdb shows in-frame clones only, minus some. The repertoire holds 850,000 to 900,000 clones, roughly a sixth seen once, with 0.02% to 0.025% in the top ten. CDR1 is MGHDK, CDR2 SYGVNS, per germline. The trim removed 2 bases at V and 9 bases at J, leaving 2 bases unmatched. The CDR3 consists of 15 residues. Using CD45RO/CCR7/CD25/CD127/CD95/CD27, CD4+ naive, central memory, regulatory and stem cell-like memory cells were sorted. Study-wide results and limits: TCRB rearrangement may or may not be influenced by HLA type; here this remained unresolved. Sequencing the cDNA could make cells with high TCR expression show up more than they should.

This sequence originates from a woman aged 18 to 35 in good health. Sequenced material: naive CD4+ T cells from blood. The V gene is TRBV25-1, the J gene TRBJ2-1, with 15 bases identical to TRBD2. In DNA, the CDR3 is TGTGCCAGCAGTGAAAGGACTAGCGGGAGGGCTGAGCAGTTCTTC. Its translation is CASSERTSGRAEQFF.